Presented here are 27 T cell receptor beta chains from one specimen sequenced in a study of T-cell reconstitution after alpha-beta-depleted transplantation in children. Library preparation (for TCRbeta) was performed with unique molecular identifiers. TCRdb analysed the PCR reads with MiXCR anew, one entry per CDR3 protein. There are fewer than 550,000 distinct CDR3 sequences in the sample; about an eighth occur only once, and roughly 15% lies in the top ten. The sequencing used PBMCs, mostly from graft donor cells, collected 180 days after TCRalphabeta/CD19-depleted stem cell transplant. These receptors were obtained from a female patient under 10 years old who had a stem cell transplant for aplastic anemia, so the T cells may come from the graft donor.

This clonotype was counted many times. This chain links TRBV10-3 with TRBJ2-3; 11 nucleotides match TRBD2. CDR3 length equals 18 residues. Trimming took 0 bases from V and 2 from J; bases not matched to a gene: 7. The germline gives CDR1 ENHRY, CDR2 SYGVKD. The CDR3 reads CAISESGLAGGHTDTQYF. CDR3 nucleotides: TGTGCCATCAGTGAGTCCGGTCTAGCGGGAGGACACACAGATACGCAGTATTTT.

The rearrangement joins TRBV11-3 to TRBJ2-2; 9 bases agree with TRBD1. This CDR3 region has 15 residues. The V gene's germline CDR1 is SGHNT and CDR2 YENEEA. After removal of 5 bases from V and 7 bases from J, the junction contained 8 bases not matched to a gene. The CDR3 DNA follows: TGTGCCAGCAGCCAACGAACAGGGGGCATCGGGGAGCTGTTTTTT. Protein: CASSQRTGGIGELFF. The complete variable domain, with remaining parts taken from reference TRBV11-3 and TRBJ2-2, reads EAGVVQSPRYKIIEKKQPVAFWCNPISGHNTLYWYLQNLGQGPELLIRYENEEAVDDSQLPKDRFSAERLKGVDSTLKIQPAELGDSAVYLCASSQRTGGIGELFFGEGSRLTVL.

This clonotype has just a few counts. This rearrangement joins TRBV30 to TRBJ1-1; D gene ambiguous. The CDR3 has 13 amino acids. The V and J ends lost 2 bases and 0 bases respectively, with 7 bases between them. The V gene's germline CDR1 is GTSNPN and CDR2 SVGIG (reference sequence). The CDR3 here is CAWSLGMNTEAFF. CDR3 sequence (DNA): TGTGCCTGGAGTCTGGGGATGAACACTGAAGCTTTCTTT.

The chain couples TRBV10-3 to TRBJ2-3, with 14 bases identical to TRBD2. Germline CDR1 ENHRY, CDR2 SYGVKD. CDR3 size: 18 residues. V trimming: 3 bases; J trimming: 4 bases; junction bases outside the gene matches: 9. CDR3 DNA: TGTGCCATCAGTGACCGGAAAGGGACTAGCGGGAGACCAGATACGCAGTATTTT. Its translation: CAISDRKGTSGRPDTQYF.

V is TRBV7-2 and J is TRBJ2-3, with D maybe TRBD1 (6 bases). V dropped 5 bases and J dropped 0 bases, with 12 bases sitting between them. Germline V lookup: CDR1 SGHTA, CDR2 FQGNSA. CDR3 length: 15 amino acids. CDR3 sequence: CASSPRGFSTDTQYF. The DNA of the CDR3 is TGTGCCAGCAGCCCCAGGGGTTTTAGCACAGATACGCAGTATTTT. Full variable domain (outside the CDR3, taken from reference TRBV7-2 and TRBJ2-3): GAGVSQSPSNKVTEKGKDVELRCDPISGHTALYWYRQSLGQGLEFLIYFQGNSAPDKSGLPSDRFSAERTGGSVSTLTIQRTQQEDSAVYLCASSPRGFSTDTQYFGPGTRLTVL.

This clonotype was seen ten or more times. V is TRBV5-6 and J is TRBJ2-1; D is uncertain. V lost 3 bases, J lost 0 bases, and 10 bases lay in between. The CDR3 covers 15 residues. Germline lookup yields CDR1 SGHDT and CDR2 YYEEEE. Here the CDR3 reads CASSCFRSSYNEQFF. CDR3 in DNA: TGTGCCAGCAGCTGCTTTCGGAGCTCCTACAATGAGCAGTTCTTC.

This clonotype has just a few counts. This chain links TRBV12-3 or TRBV12-4 with TRBJ2-3, with TRBD2 identical over 9 bases. J was trimmed by 5 bases and V by 3 bases; bases with no gene match: 6. The CDR3 runs 15 residues. The CDR3 DNA reads TGTGCCAGCAGTTTGGTAGCGGGAGCTAAAGATACGCAGTATTTT. Amino acids: CASSLVAGAKDTQYF.

This clonotype has more than one count but fewer than ten. The chain employs TRBV7-9 and TRBJ2-1; TRBD2 agrees at 9 bases. This CDR3 has 13 amino acids. The V and J ends lost 5 bases and 8 bases, in that order; junction bases with no gene match: 4. CDR1 is SEHNR and CDR2 is FQNEAQ in the germline V gene (reference sequence). In DNA, the CDR3 is TGTGCCAGCAGCATGGGACTAGCCGATGAGCAGTTCTTC. Amino acid sequence: CASSMGLADEQFF.

This clonotype was seen ten or more times. The rearrangement joins TRBV10-3 to TRBJ2-3; D call uncertain. This CDR3 contains 16 residues. Germline V gene lookup returns CDR1 ENHRY and CDR2 SYGVKD. V was shortened by 2 bases and J by 5 bases, with 17 bases between the two germline ends. The CDR3 sequence: CAISEEGERTRDTQYF. In DNA, the CDR3 is TGTGCCATCAGTGAGGAAGGCGAAAGAACCCGAGATACGCAGTATTTT.

The CDR3 sequence is CASSTGHSYEQYF. CDR3 DNA: TGTGCCAGCTCAACGGGACACTCCTACGAGCAGTACTTC. This chain connects TRBV18 to TRBJ2-7, with D tentatively TRBD1 (6 bases). The germline gives CDR1 KGHSH, CDR2 LQKENI. V dropped 5 bases and J dropped 0 bases, with 8 bases sitting between them. The CDR3 sequence is 13 residues long.

This clonotype has more than one count but fewer than ten. This sequence joins TRBV28 and TRBJ1-5; 7 bases fit TRBD1. There are 12 residues in the CDR3. Germline V gives CDR1 MDHEN, CDR2 SYDVKM. V lost 10 bases, J lost 7 bases, and 7 bases stayed unmatched. CDR3 sequence (DNA): TGTGCCACCACGGACAGGCTGCAGCCCCAGCATTTT. This sequence encodes CATTDRLQPQHF.

The gene calls are TRBV7-6 and TRBJ2-7; D ambiguous. The CDR3 runs to 15 residues. V was pared by 2 bases and J by 1 base, with 12 bases between. Looked up from germline, CDR1 is SGHVS and CDR2 is FNYEAQ. For the CDR3, the DNA is TGTGCCAGCAGCTTATTCGGGTCGTCTTCCTACGAGCAGTACTTC. This translates into CASSLFGSSSYEQYF. Full variable domain (missing parts from reference TRBV7-6 and TRBJ2-7): GAGVSQSPRYKVTKRGQDVALRCDPISGHVSLYWYRQALGQGPEFLTYFNYEAQQDKSGLPNDRFSAERPEGSISTLTIQRTEQRDSAMYRCASSLFGSSSYEQYFGPGTRLTVT.

V gene TRBV20-1 combines with J gene TRBJ2-1; unclear D gene. The germline gives CDR1 DFQATT, CDR2 SNEGSKA (reference sequence). This CDR3 is 11 amino acids long. Trimming pared 3 bases from V and 15 bases from J, leaving 15 bases between. The CDR3 DNA reads TGCAGTGCTAGTGGCCTAGTCTCCACGTTCTTC. Translated: CSASGLVSTFF.

Only a few counts were recorded for this clonotype. The rearrangement uses TRBV6-5 and TRBJ1-2, with D possibly matching TRBD1 (5 bases). V was clipped by 2 bases and J by 4 bases, with 11 bases between them. CDR3 length equals 14 residues. Germline CDR1 reads MNHEY; CDR2 reads SVGAGI. CDR3 sequence: CASSYGDGTYGYTF. In nucleotides, the CDR3 is TGTGCCAGCAGTTACGGAGACGGGACCTATGGCTACACCTTC.

This clonotype was seen a handful of times. Written as DNA, the CDR3 is TGTGCCAGCAGGAAAAACAGGGGGACTCCCCGGGTGTACAATGAGCAGTTCTTC. This encodes CASRKNRGTPRVYNEQFF. The rearrangement links TRBV7-6 to TRBJ2-1, with 8 bases identical to TRBD1. Germline CDR1 reads SGHVS; CDR2 reads FNYEAQ. Trimming took 6 bases from V and 4 from J; bases not matched to a gene: 17. The CDR3 spans 18 residues.

The gene calls are TRBV19 and TRBJ2-1; maybe TRBD2 (5 bases). Germline-derived CDR1 and CDR2 are LNHDA and SQIVND (reference sequence). Between the trimmed V and J ends, which lost 5 bases and 0 bases, there was a span of 8 bases. The CDR3 consists of 14 residues. The CDR3 nucleotides read TGTGCCAGTAGTTTCCGGGGCTCCTACAATGAGCAGTTCTTC. Its protein product is CASSFRGSYNEQFF.

This chain joins TRBV18 and TRBJ1-5; no clear D gene. The V and J ends lost 3 bases and 5 bases respectively, with 5 bases between them. The germline V gene encodes CDR1 KGHSH and CDR2 LQKENI. CDR3 length equals 12 residues. Here the CDR3 reads CASSPDHQPQHF. CDR3 DNA: TGTGCCAGCTCACCGGATCATCAGCCCCAGCATTTT.

This clonotype has a handful of counts. This chain joins TRBV7-9 and TRBJ2-7, with 9 nucleotides matching TRBD1. Germline CDR1 SEHNR, CDR2 FQNEAQ (reference sequence). The CDR3 length is 16 residues. After removal of 2 bases from V and 6 bases from J, the junction contained 11 bases not matched to a gene. CDR3 coding DNA: TGTGCCAGCAGCTTAAAGGTAGGGACAGGGATCGGCGAGCAGTACTTC. Protein: CASSLKVGTGIGEQYF.

This sequence joins TRBV9 and TRBJ1-1; D not certain. This CDR3 has 15 amino acids. With 2 bases removed from V and 0 bases from J, the gap between germline ends came to 11 bases. Germline V gene data show CDR1 as SGDLS and CDR2 as YYNGEE. The CDR3 DNA sequence: TGTGCCAGCAGCGTCTACGGGAGAATGAACACTGAAGCTTTCTTT. Amino acids: CASSVYGRMNTEAFF.

Only one count was recorded for this clonotype. The gene calls are TRBV19 and TRBJ2-1, with D possibly TRBD1 on 5 matching bases. The V end lost 3 bases, the J end lost 6 bases, and 12 bases lay between the germline ends. The germline CDR1 and CDR2 sequences are LNHDA and SQIVND (reference sequence). CDR3 length equals 14 residues. CDR3 amino acids: CASSIRAQGNEQFF. The CDR3 DNA is TGTGCCAGTAGTATCAGGGCCCAGGGCAATGAGCAGTTCTTC.

This clonotype has at least ten counts. DNA for the CDR3: TGCAGCGTTGCCCCCGGGACGCACACTGAAGCTTTCTTT. Encoded protein: CSVAPGTHTEAFF. This chain links TRBV29-1 with TRBJ1-1, with a weak D call TRBD1 (5 bases). Germline V gene data show CDR1 as SQVTM and CDR2 as ANQGSEA. Trimming pared 4 bases from V and 3 bases from J, leaving 12 bases between. The CDR3 totals 13 residues.

This clonotype has ten or more counts. The chain combines TRBV15 with TRBJ2-6; D is unresolved. Per germline, CDR1 LNHNV and CDR2 YYDKDF (reference sequence). The CDR3 is made up of 15 amino acids. V dropped 3 bases and J dropped 3 bases, with 9 bases sitting between them. The CDR3 nucleotides read TGTGCCACCAGCAGCTATTTGGGTGGGGCCAACGTCCTGACTTTC. It codes for CATSSYLGGANVLTF.

The rearrangement links TRBV28 to TRBJ2-7, with 13 bases matching TRBD2. The CDR3 is made up of 16 amino acids. V lost 5 bases and J lost 6; bases outside the gene matches: 10. Germline CDR1 and CDR2: MDHEN and SYDVKM. CDR3 residues: CASSRWTSGSDVEQYF. DNA of the CDR3: TGTGCCAGCAGTCGATGGACTAGCGGGAGTGATGTCGAGCAGTACTTC.

This clonotype was detected only a few times. The rearrangement joins TRBV20-1 to TRBJ2-3; no clear D gene. There are 14 residues in the CDR3. The V end was cut by 5 bases, the J end by 2 bases, with 14 bases between. Germline CDR1 is DFQATT and CDR2 is SNEGSKA (reference sequence). This chain's CDR3 is CSAQASLYTDTQYF. The CDR3 nucleotides read TGCAGTGCTCAAGCGAGTTTATACACAGATACGCAGTATTTT.

Comments on this clonotype: The junction shows a germline mismatch at one end, possibly a read error. The chain couples TRBV12-3 or TRBV12-4 to TRBJ2-7, with TRBD2 matching over 16 bases. The CDR3 covers 18 residues. The CDR3 region is CAISLEWGLAGGFYEQYF. CDR3 DNA sequence: TGTGCCATCAGTTTAGAATGGGGACTAGCGGGAGGGTTCTACGAGCAGTACTTC.

The chain carries TRBV20-1 and TRBJ2-1, with unresolved D. The CDR3 consists of 14 residues. Germline V gene lookup returns CDR1 DFQATT and CDR2 SNEGSKA (reference sequence). CDR3 coding DNA: TGCAGCAACGTTGGTCCCCGGTCCTACAATGAGCAGTTCTTC. Protein product: CSNVGPRSYNEQFF.

In its sample, this clonotype was seen a few times. The chain links TRBV6-1 to TRBJ2-2; 7 bases match TRBD2. Per germline, CDR1 MNHNS and CDR2 SASEGT. The CDR3 is made up of 15 amino acids. Losses at the gene ends were 6 bases for V and 4 bases for J; bases not matched to a gene: 8. CDR3 sequence reads: CASRAAGVLTGELFF. DNA of the CDR3: TGTGCCAGCAGAGCTGCGGGAGTCCTCACCGGGGAGCTGTTTTTT.